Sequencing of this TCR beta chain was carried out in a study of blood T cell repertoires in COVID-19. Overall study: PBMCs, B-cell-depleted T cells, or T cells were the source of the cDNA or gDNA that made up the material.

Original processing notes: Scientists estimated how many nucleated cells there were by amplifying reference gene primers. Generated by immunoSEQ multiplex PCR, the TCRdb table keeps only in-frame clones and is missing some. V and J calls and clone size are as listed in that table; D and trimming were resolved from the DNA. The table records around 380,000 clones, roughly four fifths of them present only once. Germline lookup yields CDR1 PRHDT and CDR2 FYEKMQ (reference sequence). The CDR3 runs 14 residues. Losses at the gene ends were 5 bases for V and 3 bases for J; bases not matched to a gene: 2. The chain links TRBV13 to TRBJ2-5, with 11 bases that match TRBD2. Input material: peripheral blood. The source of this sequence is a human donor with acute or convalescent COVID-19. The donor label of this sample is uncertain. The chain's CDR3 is CASSRSGGEETQYF. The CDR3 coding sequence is TGTGCCAGCAGCCGTAGCGGGGGGGAAGAGACCCAGTACTTC.